The rows below give T cell receptor beta chains drawn from one sample of a study of T cell repertoires in cytomegalovirus infection. Via MiXCR, TCRdb re-called the reads, giving one row per CDR3 protein. The sample holds about 180,000 distinct CDR3 sequences, about an eighth seen once. The sequencing input was PBMCs. These receptors all stem from a human donor in good health (CMV status not recorded). Some clones in this sample may be carry-over from other donors' samples. CDR3s include the opening cysteine and the closing phenylalanine or tryptophan. D genes are given only for firm matches. Expanded clones are given a class, and other clones once, few, many or no size at all.

many	TRBJ1-6	NA	TRBV7-9	CASSLKMSSYNSPLHF	TGTGCCAGCAGCTTAAAGATGAGCTCCTATAATTCACCCCTCCACTTT
NA	TRBJ1-2	NA	TRBV28	CAILRRVTGGYTF	TGTGCCATCCTGCGGAGGGTAACTGGTGGCTACACCTTC
many	TRBJ1-5	TRBD1	TRBV7-2	CASSDRVAGSQHF	TGTGCCAGCAGCGACAGGGTTGCGGGATCCCAGCATTTT
NA	TRBJ2-1	NA	TRBV7-4	CASSYVEGGEQFF	TGTGCCAGTTCCTACGTGGAGGGCGGGGAGCAGTTCTTC
many	TRBJ2-1	TRBD2	TRBV2	CASSERASGGYNEQFF	TGTGCCAGCAGTGAAAGAGCTAGCGGGGGCTACAATGAGCAGTTCTTC
few	TRBJ2-3	NA	TRBV29-1	CSVDAVASTDTQYF	TGCAGCGTTGACGCTGTAGCTAGCACAGATACGCAGTATTTT
NA	TRBJ2-7	TRBD1	TRBV20-1	CSARDPQGAYEQYF	TGCAGTGCTAGAGATCCACAGGGGGCATACGAGCAGTACTTC
many	TRBJ2-7	NA	TRBV28	CASRRGRGGYEQYF	TGTGCCAGCAGAAGGGGCAGGGGGGGCTACGAGCAGTACTTC
many	TRBJ2-7	TRBD2	TRBV28	CASSFKGGRVSYEQYF	TGTGCCAGCAGTTTTAAAGGCGGGAGGGTGTCCTACGAGCAGTACTTC
NA	TRBJ1-2	NA	TRBV2	CASSSIEVYGYTF	TGTGCCAGCAGCTCGATAGAAGTTTATGGCTACACCTTC
many	TRBJ1-5	NA	TRBV28	CASSTGRSNNQPQHF	TGTGCCAGCAGCACCGGACGGTCGAACAATCAGCCCCAGCATTTT
few	TRBJ2-5	TRBD2	TRBV7-2	CASRGGGTFQETQYF	TGTGCCAGCAGGGGGGGGGGGACCTTCCAAGAGACCCAGTACTTC
NA	TRBJ1-1	TRBD1	TRBV6-5	CASSIHRGLNTEAFF	TGTGCCAGCAGTATTCACAGGGGGCTAAACACTGAAGCTTTCTTT
NA	TRBJ2-5	TRBD2	TRBV20-1	CSARPKASGVWETQYF	TGCAGTGCTAGACCGAAAGCTAGCGGGGTGTGGGAGACCCAGTACTTC
many	TRBJ2-5	TRBD1	TRBV20-1	CSARDVGTAKETQYF	TGCAGTGCTAGAGATGTCGGGACAGCAAAAGAGACCCAGTACTTC
few	TRBJ2-3	TRBD1	TRBV6-5	CASSHRGQDVDTQYF	TGTGCCAGCAGTCACCGGGGACAGGATGTCGATACGCAGTATTTT
few	TRBJ1-2	TRBD1	TRBV11-2	CASSLGTGRGTYGYTF	TGTGCCAGCAGCTTGGGGACAGGGAGGGGCACCTATGGCTACACCTTC
few	TRBJ2-5	NA	TRBV11-2	CASSVDWVTFSEYQETQYF	TGTGCCAGCAGCGTAGATTGGGTGACGTTTTCCGAATACCAAGAGACCCAGTACTTC
many	TRBJ1-1	NA	TRBV7-2	CASSSLLHGWTEAFF	TGTGCCAGCAGCTCCCTCCTACACGGGTGGACTGAAGCTTTCTTT
many	TRBJ1-2	TRBD1	TRBV7-8	CASSLGRDRVYGYTF	TGTGCCAGCAGCTTAGGGAGGGACAGGGTCTATGGCTACACCTTC
few	TRBJ1-1	NA	TRBV5-5	CASSWGIRTEAFF	TGTGCCAGCAGCTGGGGGATACGCACTGAAGCTTTCTTT
NA	TRBJ2-3	NA	TRBV9	CASSVATAESTDTQYF	TGTGCCAGCAGCGTAGCGACCGCCGAAAGCACAGATACGCAGTATTTT
NA	TRBJ2-1	TRBD2	TRBV20-1	CSARGTTYNEQFF	TGCAGTGCCCGGGGGACTACTTACAATGAGCAGTTCTTC
many	TRBJ1-4	TRBD1	TRBV2	CASRGTAFLFF	TGTGCCAGCAGGGGGACAGCGTTTCTGTTTTTT
few	TRBJ2-7	NA	TRBV7-9	CASSSTGPAYEQYF	TGTGCCAGCAGTTCAACAGGGCCCGCCTACGAGCAGTACTTC
few	TRBJ1-1	TRBD1	TRBV2	CASSEAWDRAPNTEAFF	TGTGCCAGCAGTGAAGCATGGGACAGGGCCCCGAACACTGAAGCTTTCTTT
NA	TRBJ1-2	NA	TRBV30	CAWSATRTANYGYTF	TGTGCCTGGAGTGCGACGCGGACAGCTAACTATGGCTACACCTTC
NA	TRBJ1-1	NA	TRBV10-3	CAISESSLNTEAFF	TGTGCCATCAGTGAATCGAGCTTGAACACTGAAGCTTTCTTT
NA	TRBJ2-2	NA	TRBV25-1	CASSEPGPNTGELFF	TGTGCCAGCAGTGAACCGGGGCCCAACACCGGGGAGCTGTTTTTT
many	TRBJ1-2	NA	TRBV7-2	CASSPDSNYGYTF	TGTGCCAGCAGCCCTGACAGTAACTATGGCTACACCTTC
few	TRBJ1-2	NA	TRBV27	CASRPGLLRLRDYGYTF	TGTGCCAGCAGACCTGGACTCCTCAGGCTCCGGGACTATGGCTACACCTTC
NA	TRBJ1-2	NA	TRBV4-1	CASSRGGVSTF	TGCGCCAGCAGCCGCGGGGGAGTGAGCACATTC
NA	TRBJ2-7	TRBD1	TRBV18	CASSQQGDARVQYF	TGTGCCAGCTCACAACAGGGGGATGCGCGCGTGCAGTACTTC
few	TRBJ2-2	NA	TRBV10-3	CAHSDTGELFF	TGTGCCCACAGCGACACCGGGGAGCTGTTTTTT
few	TRBJ2-5	TRBD2	TRBV29-1	CSVDGLAKETQYF	TGCAGCGTTGATGGACTAGCCAAAGAGACCCAGTACTTC
many	TRBJ2-1	TRBD2	TRBV7-2	CASSPNSGSVQFF	TGTGCCAGCAGCCCGAATAGCGGGAGCGTACAGTTCTTC
few	TRBJ2-3	NA	TRBV12-3/TRBV12-4	CASSHLFQKDTQYF	TGTGCCAGCAGCCACTTATTCCAAAAAGATACGCAGTATTTT
few	TRBJ2-2	TRBD1	TRBV29-1	CSGRTGEGGELFF	TGCAGCGGGAGGACAGGGGAAGGCGGGGAGCTGTTTTTT
NA	TRBJ2-4	TRBD2	TRBV19	CASKASGSVDIQYF	TGTGCCAGTAAGGCTAGCGGGAGTGTTGACATTCAGTACTTC
many	TRBJ2-3	TRBD2	TRBV12-3/TRBV12-4	CASSSRGDRDTQYF	TGTGCCAGCAGTTCACGGGGGGACCGGGATACGCAGTATTTT
NA	TRBJ2-1	NA	TRBV28	CASTSDRRNEQFF	TGTGCCAGCACTTCGGACAGAAGGAATGAGCAGTTCTTC
few	TRBJ1-1	NA	TRBV12-3/TRBV12-4	CASNHRQNTEAFF	TGTGCCAGCAACCATCGACAGAACACTGAAGCTTTCTTT
NA	TRBJ1-1	NA	TRBV11-2	CASRTPRGRTEAFF	TGTGCCAGCAGAACCCCCAGGGGAAGGACTGAAGCTTTCTTT
few	TRBJ2-2	TRBD2	TRBV15	CATRPGGPNTGELFF	TGTGCCACCAGACCGGGAGGCCCGAACACCGGGGAGCTGTTTTTT
many	TRBJ2-1	NA	TRBV6-2/TRBV6-3	CASSKGWSNEQFF	TGTGCCAGCAGCAAGGGGTGGAGCAATGAGCAGTTCTTC
many	TRBJ2-5	NA	TRBV6-2/TRBV6-3	CASSPLEGGWTQYF	TGTGCCAGCAGTCCGTTGGAGGGAGGATGGACCCAGTACTTC
many	TRBJ2-3	TRBD1	TRBV7-8	CASSDPGQLTDTQYF	TGTGCCAGCAGCGATCCGGGACAGCTCACAGATACGCAGTATTTT